This T cell receptor beta chain was recorded in a study of T cell changes during pregnancy in multiple sclerosis (dated by TCRdb to about 2019). Regarding the research as a whole: In women with multiple sclerosis, the researchers looked at how the T cell repertoire shifted as pregnancy progressed.

This clone occurred a few times. Its binding antigen is unknown. No clone much larger than this one lies a single base away; base qualities are absent. The library was generated by the immunoSEQ multiplex PCR assay. TCRdb took this table from immuneACCESS and kept in-frame rearrangements with V and J called. Such tables lack part of the clones; where checked against another copy, unresolved V genes explain under half of the gap, and the rest is unexplained. The sample yields around 56,000 clones; roughly 90% were counted once. Clones ranked in the top ten supply less than 2% of the sample. From the germline V gene, CDR1 is SNHLY and CDR2 is FYNNEI. The V end gives up 8 bases and the J end 5 bases, leaving 8 bases in the junction not matched to a gene. CDR3 length: 14 amino acids, cysteine to phenylalanine. Only the CDR3 region is kept as DNA, spanning 42 bases read in frame from base 1.

Sequences were derived from peripheral blood, sampled after pregnancy. The origin of this receptor is a female donor with multiple sclerosis, enrolled in a pregnancy study. Recombination connected TRBV2 to TRBJ1-2, with 10 central nucleotides matching TRBD1. The nucleotides are TGTGCCAGCTGTAGGGACAGGGGCGGATATGGCTACACCTTC. This yields the protein CASCRDRGGYGYTF.